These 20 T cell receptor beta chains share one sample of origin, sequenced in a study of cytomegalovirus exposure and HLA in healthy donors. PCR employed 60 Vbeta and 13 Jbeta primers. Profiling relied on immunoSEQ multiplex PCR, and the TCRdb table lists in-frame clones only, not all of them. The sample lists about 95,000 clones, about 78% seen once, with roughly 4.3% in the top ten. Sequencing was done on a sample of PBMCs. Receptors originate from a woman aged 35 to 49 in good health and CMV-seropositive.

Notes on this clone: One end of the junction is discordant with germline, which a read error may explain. The CDR3 DNA sequence: TGTGCCAGCAAGGGGTGGATGGGAGGAGAGACCCGGTACTTC. Translated, it gives CASKGWMGGETRYF. The chain combines TRBV6-6 with TRBJ2-5, with a possible D match to TRBD2 (6 bases). CDR1 MNHNY and CDR2 SVGAGI come from the germline V gene (reference sequence). The CDR3 consists of 14 residues.

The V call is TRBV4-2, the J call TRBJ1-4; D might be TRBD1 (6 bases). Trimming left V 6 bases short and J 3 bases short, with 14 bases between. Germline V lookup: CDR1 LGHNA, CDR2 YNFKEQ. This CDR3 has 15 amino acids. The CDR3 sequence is CASSLTPGANEKLFF. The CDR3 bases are TGTGCCAGCAGTCTTACACCAGGGGCTAATGAAAAACTGTTTTTT.

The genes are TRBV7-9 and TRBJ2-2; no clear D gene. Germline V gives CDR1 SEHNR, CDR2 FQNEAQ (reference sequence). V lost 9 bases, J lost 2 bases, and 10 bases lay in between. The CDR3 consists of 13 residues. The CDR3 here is CARDTQNTGELFF. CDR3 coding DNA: TGTGCCAGAGACACCCAAAACACCGGGGAGCTGTTTTTT.

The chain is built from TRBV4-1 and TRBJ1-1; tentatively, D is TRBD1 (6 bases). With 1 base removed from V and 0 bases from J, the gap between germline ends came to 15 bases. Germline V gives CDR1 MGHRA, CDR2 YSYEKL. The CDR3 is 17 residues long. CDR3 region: CASSQAPQGTMNTEAFF. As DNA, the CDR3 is TGCGCCAGCAGCCAAGCCCCACAGGGTACCATGAACACTGAAGCTTTCTTT.

CDR3 DNA: TGTGCCAGCAGCCCCGAGCGGGGCTCCTACAATGAGCAGTTCTTC. This codes for CASSPERGSYNEQFF. V gene TRBV7-6 combines with J gene TRBJ2-1; 7 nucleotides align to TRBD2. V shed 5 bases, J shed 0 bases, and the junction held 4 bases outside the gene matches. The CDR3 is 15 residues long. Germline V gene lookup returns CDR1 SGHVS and CDR2 FNYEAQ.

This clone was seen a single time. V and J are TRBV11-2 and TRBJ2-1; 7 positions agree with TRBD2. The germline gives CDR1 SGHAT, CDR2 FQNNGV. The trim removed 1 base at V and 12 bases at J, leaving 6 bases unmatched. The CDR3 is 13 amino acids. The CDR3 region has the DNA TGTGCCAGCAGCTTAGTAAGCGGGATGGCGCAGTTCTTC. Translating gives CASSLVSGMAQFF.

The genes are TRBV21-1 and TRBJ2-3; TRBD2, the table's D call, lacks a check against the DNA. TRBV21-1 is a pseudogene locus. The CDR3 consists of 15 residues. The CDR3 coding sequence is TGTGCCAGCAGCATACTAGCGGGAGTAACAGATACGCAGTATTTT. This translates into CASSILAGVTDTQYF.

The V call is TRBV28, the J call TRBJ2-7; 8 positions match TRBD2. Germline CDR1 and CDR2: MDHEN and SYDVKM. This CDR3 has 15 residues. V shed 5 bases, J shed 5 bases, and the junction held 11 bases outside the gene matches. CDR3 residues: CASSPLTGGPNEQYF. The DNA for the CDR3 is TGTGCCAGCAGTCCCCTTACGGGAGGGCCCAACGAGCAGTACTTC.

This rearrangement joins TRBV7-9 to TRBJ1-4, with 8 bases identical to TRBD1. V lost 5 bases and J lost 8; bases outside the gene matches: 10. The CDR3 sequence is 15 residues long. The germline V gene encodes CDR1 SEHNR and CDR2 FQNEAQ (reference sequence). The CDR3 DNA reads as TGTGCCAGCAGCCTGATGGGACAGGAGGGGGAAAAACTGTTTTTT. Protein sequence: CASSLMGQEGEKLFF.

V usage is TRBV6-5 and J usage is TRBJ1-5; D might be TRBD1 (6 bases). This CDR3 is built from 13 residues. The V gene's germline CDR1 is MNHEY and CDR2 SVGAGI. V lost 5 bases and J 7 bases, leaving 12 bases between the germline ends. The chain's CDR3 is CASSRKQGQPQHF. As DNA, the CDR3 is TGTGCCAGCAGTCGAAAACAGGGACAGCCCCAGCATTTT.

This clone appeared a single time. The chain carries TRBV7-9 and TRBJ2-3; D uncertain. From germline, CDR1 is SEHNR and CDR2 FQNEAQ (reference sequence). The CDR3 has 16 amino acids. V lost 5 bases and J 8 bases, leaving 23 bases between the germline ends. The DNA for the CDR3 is TGTGCCAGCAGCCCGGCCGGTGCGGCCAACGGCGCTACGCAGTATTTT. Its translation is CASSPAGAANGATQYF.

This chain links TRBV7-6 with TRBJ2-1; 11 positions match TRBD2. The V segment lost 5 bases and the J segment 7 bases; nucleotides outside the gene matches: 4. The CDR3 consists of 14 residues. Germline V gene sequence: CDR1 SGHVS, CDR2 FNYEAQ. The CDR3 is CASSPGTSGNEQFF. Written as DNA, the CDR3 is TGTGCCAGCAGCCCAGGGACTAGCGGTAATGAGCAGTTCTTC. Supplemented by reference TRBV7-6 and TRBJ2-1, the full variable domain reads GAGVSQSPRYKVTKRGQDVALRCDPISGHVSLYWYRQALGQGPEFLTYFNYEAQQDKSGLPNDRFSAERPEGSISTLTIQRTEQRDSAMYRCASSPGTSGNEQFFGPGTRLTVL.

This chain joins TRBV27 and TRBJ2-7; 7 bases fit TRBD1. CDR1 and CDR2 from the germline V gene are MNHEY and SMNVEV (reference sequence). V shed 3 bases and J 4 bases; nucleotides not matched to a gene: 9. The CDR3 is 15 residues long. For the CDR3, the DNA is TGTGCCAGCAGTTTGCGCGACAGGGTTAGGTACGAGCAGTACTTC. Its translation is CASSLRDRVRYEQYF.

The CDR3 nucleotides are TGTGCCAGCAGCGTAGATGGGCAGCAAGGCTACACCTTC. Protein: CASSVDGQQGYTF. V usage is TRBV9 and J usage is TRBJ1-2; D ambiguous. Trimming stripped 0 bases from V and 8 bases from J, with 11 bases between. In germline, CDR1 is SGDLS, CDR2 YYNGEE. CDR3 size: 13 residues.

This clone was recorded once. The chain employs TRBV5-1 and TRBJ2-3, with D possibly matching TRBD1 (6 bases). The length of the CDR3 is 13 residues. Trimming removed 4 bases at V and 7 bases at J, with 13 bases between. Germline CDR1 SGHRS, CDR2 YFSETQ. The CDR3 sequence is CASSPPGQYTQYF. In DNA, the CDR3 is TGCGCCAGCAGCCCACCGGGACAATATACGCAGTATTTT.

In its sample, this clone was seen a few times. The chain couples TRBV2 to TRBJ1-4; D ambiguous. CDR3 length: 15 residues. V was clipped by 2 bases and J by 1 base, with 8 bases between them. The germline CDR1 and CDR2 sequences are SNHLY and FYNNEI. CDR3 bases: TGTGCCAGCAGTGAAAGGAGGCTAACTAATGAAAAACTGTTTTTT. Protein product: CASSERRLTNEKLFF.

CDR3 loop: CASSARTSGRPSYEQYF. The CDR3 DNA sequence: TGCGCCAGCAGCGCCCGGACTAGCGGGAGGCCCTCCTACGAGCAGTACTTC. The chain links TRBV5-1 to TRBJ2-7; 14 positions agree with TRBD2. V gave up 4 bases and J gave up 0 bases; unmatched junction bases: 6. This CDR3 region has 17 residues. From germline, CDR1 is SGHRS and CDR2 YFSETQ. The whole variable domain, remainder taken from reference TRBV5-1 and TRBJ2-7, is KAGVTQTPRYLIKTRGQQVTLSCSPISGHRSVSWYQQTPGQGLQFLFEYFSETQRNKGNFPGRFSGRQFSNSRSEMNVSTLELGDSALYLCASSARTSGRPSYEQYFGPGTRLTVT.

For the CDR3, the DNA is TGTGCCAGCAGCCCTCAGGCCCTTTCTGGGGCCAACGTCCTGACTTTC. Translated: CASSPQALSGANVLTF. The J gene is TRBJ2-6, the V gene TRBV7-3; D is ambiguous. The CDR3 runs to 16 residues. V dropped 5 bases and J dropped 1 base, with 12 bases sitting between them. The V gene's germline CDR1 is SGHTA and CDR2 FQGTGA.

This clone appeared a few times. The DNA of the CDR3 is TGTGCCAGCGAGGGTTATCGTGCAGATACGCAGTATTTT. This encodes CASEGYRADTQYF. The rearrangement links TRBV7-2 to TRBJ2-3, with D tentatively TRBD2 (5 bases). The V gene lost 8 bases and the J gene lost 4 bases, with 13 bases spanning the gap. Germline CDR1 and CDR2: SGHTA and FQGNSA. This CDR3 is built from 13 residues.

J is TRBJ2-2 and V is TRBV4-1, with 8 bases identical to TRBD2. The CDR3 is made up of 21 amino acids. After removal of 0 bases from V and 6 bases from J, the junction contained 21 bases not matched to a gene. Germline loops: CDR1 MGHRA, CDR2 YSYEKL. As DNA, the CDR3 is TGCGCCAGCAGCCAAGATAGGGCACGGACTAGCAGGAGGGCCGTAGCCGGGGAGCTGTTTTTT. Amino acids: CASSQDRARTSRRAVAGELFF.